This T cell receptor (beta chain) was documented in a study of blood T cell repertoires in COVID-19. Germline V gene lookup returns CDR1 SEHNR and CDR2 FQNEAQ (reference sequence). Trimming took 4 bases from V and 1 from J, leaving 7 bases between them. This CDR3 contains 13 residues. Assay: immunoSEQ multiplex PCR; the TCRdb copy retains only in-frame clones and omits some. The table records 250,000 to 300,000 clones, about nine tenths of them present only once. This chain connects TRBV7-9 to TRBJ1-1; D is unclear. This TCR was recovered from a woman in her 30s with COVID-19, enrolled during active disease. The sample comprised peripheral blood. The CDR3: CASSSGWNTEAFF. CDR3 in DNA: TGTGCCAGCAGCTCCGGGTGGAACACTGAAGCTTTCTTT.